This is a list of T cell receptor beta chains from one sample in a study of shared clonotypes between healthy human individuals. Generated by immunoSEQ multiplex PCR, the TCRdb table keeps only in-frame clones and is missing some. Here the sample spans more than 2 million clones, roughly 94% being singletons. The sequenced sample consisted of naive CD8+ T cells sorted from blood. Source of these receptors: a man aged 18 to 29 in good health. CDR3s include the opening cysteine and the closing phenylalanine or tryptophan. The D gene is left open where the match is weak. A clone size is listed for some rows: how often the clone was seen (once, few, many), or a class if it is expanded.

NA,TRBV20-1,TRBJ2-3,NA,TGCAGTGCCCTGTTGGCAGATACGCAGTATTTT,CSALLADTQYF
NA,TRBV2,TRBJ2-5,NA,TGTGCCAGCAGTGAAGCAGTGGACGCGCAAGAGACCCAGTACTTC,CASSEAVDAQETQYF
NA,TRBV7-9,TRBJ1-2,NA,TGTGCCAGCAGCTTAGTGGGGGGCGACTATGGCTACACCTTC,CASSLVGGDYGYTF
NA,TRBV9,TRBJ1-1,NA,TGTGCCAGCAGCGGCCTCGACAAAACTGAAGCTTTCTTT,CASSGLDKTEAFF
NA,TRBV25-1,TRBJ2-1,NA,TGTGCCAGCTCAAGCCAGGGACCTGATGAGCAGTTCTTC,CASSSQGPDEQFF
NA,TRBV10-2,TRBJ2-2,NA,TGCGCCAGCAATCTGGGCACCGGGGAGCTGTTTTTT,CASNLGTGELFF
NA,TRBV7-9,TRBJ2-3,NA,TGTGCCAGCAGCCACCCCCTAGGCACAGATACGCAGTATTTT,CASSHPLGTDTQYF
TRBD2,TRBV5-5,TRBJ2-7,NA,TGTGCCAGCAGCTGGGGACTAGCGGGCCACGAGCAGTACTTC,CASSWGLAGHEQYF
TRBD1,TRBV7-9,TRBJ1-2,NA,TGTGCCAGCAGCCCGACTTTACAGGGGGCGGGCGGTGGCTACACCTTC,CASSPTLQGAGGGYTF
TRBD1,TRBV19,TRBJ1-2,NA,TGTGCCAGTCTACATGACAGGGACTCAAATGGCTACACCTTC,CASLHDRDSNGYTF
NA,TRBV11-1,TRBJ2-7,NA,TGTGCCAGCAGCTTCTTGAGGGTAAGCTCCTACGAGCAGTACTTC,CASSFLRVSSYEQYF
TRBD1,TRBV7-6,TRBJ2-5,NA,TGTGCCAGCAGCTATCGGGACAGTTCAAAAGAGACCCAGTACTTC,CASSYRDSSKETQYF
TRBD1,TRBV9,TRBJ1-1,NA,TGTGCCAGCAGCGTAGCGTCCGGGACAGGAAACACTGAAGCTTTCTTT,CASSVASGTGNTEAFF
TRBD2,TRBV6-6,TRBJ2-1,NA,TGTGCCAGCAGTTACCTAGCGGGGGGGCATGCAAATGAGCAGTTCTTC,CASSYLAGGHANEQFF
TRBD2,TRBV30,TRBJ2-7,NA,TGTGCCTGGAGTGGGTGGGCTAGCGGAACTTACGAGCAGTACTTC,CAWSGWASGTYEQYF
NA,TRBV4-1,TRBJ2-7,NA,TGCGCCAGCAGCCTTGAGCAGGGGATCTACGAGCAGTACTTC,CASSLEQGIYEQYF
NA,TRBV13,TRBJ2-7,NA,TGTGCCAGCAGCTCAACCGGGACCAAAGGATACGAGCAGTACTTC,CASSSTGTKGYEQYF
NA,TRBV2,TRBJ1-3,few,TGTGCCAGCAGCCCGACAGTTTCCTCTGGAAACACCATATATTTT,CASSPTVSSGNTIYF
NA,TRBV12-5,TRBJ1-5,NA,TGTGCTAGTTGTTGGCTGGCCCCGAGAACCAATCAGCCCCAGCATTTT,CASCWLAPRTNQPQHF
NA,TRBV2,TRBJ1-5,few,TGTGCCAGCAGTGATTATTTGGGTCAGCCCCAGCATTTT,CASSDYLGQPQHF
TRBD2,TRBV11-2,TRBJ2-7,NA,TGTGCCAGCAGCCTGCTAGCGGAACCCTCAGAGCAGTACTTC,CASSLLAEPSEQYF
NA,TRBV7-6,TRBJ2-2,NA,TGTGCCAGCAGCATAGCGGACACCGGGGAGCTGTTTTTT,CASSIADTGELFF
NA,TRBV27,TRBJ1-5,NA,TGTGCCAGCGGTACCAGGGGAAATCAGCCCCAGCATTTT,CASGTRGNQPQHF
NA,TRBV27,TRBJ1-2,NA,TGTGCCAGCAGTTTGGGGCAAGGCTATGGCTACACCTTC,CASSLGQGYGYTF
NA,TRBV7-9,TRBJ2-7,NA,TGTGCCAGCAGCTTTCAAGGGGGCGAGCAGTACTTC,CASSFQGGEQYF
NA,TRBV6-4,TRBJ2-2,NA,TGTGCCAGCAGTGACGAGTCGAACACCGGGGAGCTGTTTTTT,CASSDESNTGELFF
TRBD2,TRBV19,TRBJ2-1,NA,TGTGCCAGTAGTATATTTTTTTCGGCTAGCGGGAGTCACAATGAGCAGTTCTTC,CASSIFFSASGSHNEQFF
TRBD1,TRBV15,TRBJ2-2,NA,TGTGCCACCAGCGAGGGACAGGTCGGACCCGGGGAGCTGTTTTTT,CATSEGQVGPGELFF
NA,TRBV4-1,TRBJ2-3,NA,TGCGCCAGCGGTCAGACAGGAGATGGCACAGATACGCAGTATTTT,CASGQTGDGTDTQYF
NA,TRBV2,TRBJ2-7,NA,TGTGCCAGCACCGACAGTGGAAACGAGCAGTACTTC,CASTDSGNEQYF
TRBD2,TRBV10-1,TRBJ2-2,NA,TGCGCCAGCAGTGAGTTACAGCCGGGGGGCACCGGGGAGCTGTTTTTT,CASSELQPGGTGELFF
TRBD1,TRBV15,TRBJ1-5,NA,TGTGCCACCAGCAGAGATGACAGGGGTAGCAATCAGCCCCAGCATTTT,CATSRDDRGSNQPQHF
NA,TRBV27,TRBJ1-6,NA,TGTGCCAGCAGTTTGTCAACCGCGTATAATTCACCCCTCCACTTT,CASSLSTAYNSPLHF
NA,TRBV19,TRBJ2-1,NA,TGTGCCAGTAGTTTACGGGCCAGCTACAATGAGCAGTTCTTC,CASSLRASYNEQFF
TRBD2,TRBV9,TRBJ2-1,NA,TGTGCCAGCAGCGCACCACTCGAACTAGCGGGTAACTACAATGAGCAGTTCTTC,CASSAPLELAGNYNEQFF
TRBD2,TRBV11-2,TRBJ2-7,NA,TGTGCCAGCAGCTTAGTGGGGAGGGACCCTTTCGAGCAGTACTTC,CASSLVGRDPFEQYF
NA,TRBV23-1,TRBJ1-3,NA,TGCGCCAGCAGTCAATCCTCAGGACCGTACTCTGGAAACACCATATATTTT,CASSQSSGPYSGNTIYF
TRBD2,TRBV4-1,TRBJ2-7,NA,TGCGCCAGCAGCCAAGGAAGGGGACTAGCGGAGGAGCAGTACTTC,CASSQGRGLAEEQYF
TRBD1,TRBV28,TRBJ2-5,NA,TGTGCCAGCAGTGACAGGGCCCCAGAGACCCAGTACTTC,CASSDRAPETQYF
TRBD2,TRBV30,TRBJ2-1,NA,TGTGCCTGGAACCCCCCTTCTAGCGGGAGAAGCTCCTACAATGAGCAGTTCTTC,CAWNPPSSGRSSYNEQFF
TRBD2,TRBV19,TRBJ2-1,NA,TGTGCCAGTAGTATTGAGAGCGGGGCCACCTACAATGAGCAGTTCTTC,CASSIESGATYNEQFF
NA,TRBV6-1,TRBJ2-7,NA,TGTGCCAGCAGTGTATACGGTGTTGGCGAGCAGTACTTC,CASSVYGVGEQYF
NA,TRBV11-2,TRBJ2-1,NA,TGTGCCAGCAGCTTAACTTCGGCGGGTGGGGAATACAATGAGCAGTTCTTC,CASSLTSAGGEYNEQFF
NA,TRBV7-2,TRBJ2-7,NA,TGTGCCAGCAGGGGCGCGGACGAGCAGTACTTC,CASRGADEQYF
TRBD1,TRBV11-2,TRBJ1-2,NA,TGTGCCAGCAGCTCGATCGGACAGGGACCCTTCGTGTTAGGCTACACCTTC,CASSSIGQGPFVLGYTF
NA,TRBV5-5,TRBJ1-3,NA,TGTGCCAGCAGCTTGCCCGAAGGAAACACCATATATTTT,CASSLPEGNTIYF
NA,TRBV11-2,TRBJ2-2,once,TGTGCCAGCAGCTTAATGAGTGGTACCGGGGAGCTGTTTTTT,CASSLMSGTGELFF
TRBD2,TRBV27,TRBJ2-1,NA,TGTGCCAGCAGTTTAGGACTAGCGGGCCTCAATGAGCAGTTCTTC,CASSLGLAGLNEQFF
NA,TRBV11-2,TRBJ2-7,NA,TGTGCCAGCAGCCACGACGGCTACGAGCAGTACTTC,CASSHDGYEQYF
NA,TRBV4-1,TRBJ2-7,NA,TGCGCCAGCAGCCAAGGCGGGACCGGGGAAGAGCAGTACTTC,CASSQGGTGEEQYF
TRBD2,TRBV7-8,TRBJ2-2,NA,TGTGCCAGCAGCTTAGGGACTAGCGGGAGGGGGGACACCGGGGAGCTGTTTTTT,CASSLGTSGRGDTGELFF
NA,TRBV11-2,TRBJ2-7,NA,TGTGCCAGCAGCTTCCCGGCAGCCTACGAGCAGTACTTC,CASSFPAAYEQYF
NA,TRBV7-9,TRBJ2-1,NA,TGTGCCAGCAGCTTAGGCGTCGATGAGCAGTTCTTC,CASSLGVDEQFF